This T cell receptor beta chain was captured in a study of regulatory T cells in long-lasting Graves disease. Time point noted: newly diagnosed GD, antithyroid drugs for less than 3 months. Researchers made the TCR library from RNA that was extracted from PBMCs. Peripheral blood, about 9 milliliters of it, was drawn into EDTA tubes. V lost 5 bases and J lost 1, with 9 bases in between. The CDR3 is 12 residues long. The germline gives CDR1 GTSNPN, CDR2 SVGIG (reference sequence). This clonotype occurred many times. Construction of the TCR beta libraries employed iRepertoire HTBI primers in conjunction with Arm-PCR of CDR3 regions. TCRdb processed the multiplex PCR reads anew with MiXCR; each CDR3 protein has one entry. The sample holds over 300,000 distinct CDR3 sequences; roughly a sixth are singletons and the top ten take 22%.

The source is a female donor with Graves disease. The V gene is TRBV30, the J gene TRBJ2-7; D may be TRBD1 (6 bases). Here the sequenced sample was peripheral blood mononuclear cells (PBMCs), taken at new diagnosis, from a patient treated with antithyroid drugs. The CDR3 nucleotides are TGTGCCTGGCGTACAGGGTCCTACGAGCAGTACTTC. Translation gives CAWRTGSYEQYF.